Sequencing of this T cell receptor (beta chain) was carried out in a study of OX40 agonist ivuxolimab in advanced cancers. Whole-study context: Patients got intravenous ivuxolimab at 0.01 to 10 mg/kg every 2 weeks. Points from the study as a whole: Relative to CD4+, CD8+ T cells held more expanded clones on average.

Regarding this clone: Its antigen is still unknown.

Using immunoSEQ multiplex PCR, the repertoire was profiled, and TCRdb retains in-frame clones only, with some absent. Counted here are over 45,000 clones, 83% occurring once; the ten biggest clones make up about 1%. The CDR3 is 15 residues long. V trimming: 4 bases; J trimming: 2 bases; junction bases outside the gene matches: 6. Germline V CDR1 and CDR2: SGHNT, YYREEE (reference sequence). The sequencing here drew on CD4+ or CD8+ T cells sorted from blood, taken in a trial of the OX40 agonist ivuxolimab. This TCR was recovered from an adult with an advanced solid tumor such as melanoma, head and neck, liver or kidney cancer. The gene calls are TRBV5-4 and TRBJ2-3, with 8 bases aligning to TRBD2. The CDR3 region is CASSHSGANTDTQYF. The CDR3 DNA reads TGTGCCAGCAGCCATAGCGGGGCCAACACAGATACGCAGTATTTT.